This T cell receptor beta chain was captured in a study of blood T cells in healthy people across ages. No fewer than 7 million PBMCs went into each sample. Germline values: CDR1 DFQATT, CDR2 SNEGSKA (reference sequence). The CDR3 covers 14 residues. As to this clonotype: An end of the junction differs from the germline gene, which may be a read error.

A J-beta primer mix and a sample-barcoded 5' primer were used in a second PCR of roughly 6 to 12 cycles. The template-switch adaptor, which had 12 random nucleotides, put a tag on each cDNA molecule. From the 5' RACE reads, TCRdb called clonotypes with MiXCR, one entry per CDR3 protein. The profile shows a few hundred thousand distinct CDR3 sequences, approximately 30% of them singletons. The sequencing input was blood. The receptor comes from a woman in her 70s in good health. The V call is TRBV20-1, the J call TRBJ2-3; the D gene is possibly TRBD2 (6 bases). The CDR3 DNA sequence: TGTAAGGTGGTCCCGGGGGAGTCGACAGATACGCAGTATTTT. Translating it yields CKVVPGESTDTQYF.